This TCR beta chain originates from a study of response to subunit inactivated influenza vaccine. A single record per CDR3 protein comes from TCRdb applying MiXCR to the RT-PCR reads. The table records about 570,000 distinct CDR3 sequences, 10% to 15% of them present only once. The table lists this clonotype with many counts. Its specificity is not known. Points from the study as a whole: Few new T cells, the authors suggested, are recruited by each seasonal influenza vaccination.

V trimming: 4 bases; J trimming: 4 bases; junction bases outside the gene matches: 14. The germline V gene has CDR1 SGHKS and CDR2 YYEKEE (reference sequence). The CDR3 consists of 17 residues. The receptor was isolated from a man over 45 who received an inactivated influenza vaccine. The source material was PBMCs from blood, sampled on the day of vaccination. The V call is TRBV5-5, the J call TRBJ2-1, with 7 bases fitting TRBD1. The CDR3 here is CASSPRQGTRGYNEQFF. The CDR3 DNA reads TGTGCCAGCAGCCCCCGACAGGGTACCCGAGGATACAATGAGCAGTTCTTC. The full variable domain, its missing parts supplied by reference TRBV5-5 and TRBJ2-1, is DAGVTQSPTHLIKTRGQQVTLRCSPISGHKSVSWYQQVLGQGPQFIFQYYEKEERGRGNFPDRFSARQFPNYSSELNVNALLLGDSALYLCASSPRQGTRGYNEQFFGPGTRLTVL.